One sample yielded the 12 T cell receptor beta chains listed below, sequenced in a study of blood T cells in healthy people across ages. A sample-barcoded 5' primer and a J-beta primer mix were used in a second PCR of about 7 to 12 cycles. TCRdb re-called the 5' RACE reads with MiXCR, one entry per CDR3 protein. This repertoire shows roughly 1.5 million distinct CDR3 sequences, less than 45% found once; its top ten account for around 4%. Specimen: blood. These TCRs come from a woman aged 18-29 years in good health.

Many counts were recorded for this clonotype. V usage is TRBV4-3 and J usage is TRBJ2-7; D could derive from TRBD1 or TRBD2 (5 bases each). The CDR3 runs 14 residues. Trimming removed 0 bases at V and 3 bases at J, with 9 bases between. In germline, CDR1 is LGHNA, CDR2 YSLEER. The DNA for the CDR3 is TGCGCCAGCAGCCAAGATCGGGGCAGCTACGAGCAGTACTTC. Residues: CASSQDRGSYEQYF.

The chain carries TRBV12-3 or TRBV12-4 and TRBJ2-3; D is possibly TRBD2 (6 bases). The V and J ends lost 11 bases and 0 bases respectively, with 15 bases between them. The CDR3 runs 14 residues. The CDR3 region is CASRGGTSTDTQYF. DNA of the CDR3: TGTGCCTCCCGGGGCGGGACTAGCACAGATACGCAGTATTTT.

This rearrangement joins TRBV12-3 or TRBV12-4 to TRBJ2-3, with 7 bases that match TRBD2. The ends lost 10 bases at V and 1 base at J; junction bases unmatched: 8. The CDR3 totals 14 residues. The CDR3 region is CATCRDYRTDTQYF. The CDR3 DNA sequence: TGTGCCACTTGCCGGGACTACCGCACAGATACGCAGTATTTT.

This clonotype was recorded many times. The chain is built from TRBV5-1 and TRBJ2-3, with TRBD2 matching 13 bases. Losses at the gene ends were 3 bases for V and 5 bases for J; bases not matched to a gene: 9. The CDR3 spans 17 residues. Per germline, CDR1 SGHRS and CDR2 YFSETQ. DNA for the CDR3: TGCGCCAGCAGCTCCACTAGCGGGGGGGCCCGAGGAGATACGCAGTATTTT. As protein: CASSSTSGGARGDTQYF.

The chain carries TRBV28 and TRBJ2-1; 11 nucleotides match TRBD2. CDR1 MDHEN and CDR2 SYDVKM come from the germline V gene. V dropped 7 bases and J dropped 4; count of bases not matched to a gene: 6. The CDR3 length is 15 residues. The CDR3 nucleotides read TGTGCCAGCACCCCGGGACTAGCGGAATACAATGAGCAGTTCTTC. This gives the protein CASTPGLAEYNEQFF. The full variable domain, its missing parts supplied by reference TRBV28 and TRBJ2-1, is DVKVTQSSRYLVKRTGEKVFLECVQDMDHENMFWYRQDPGLGLRLIYFSYDVKMKEKGDIPEGYSVSREKKERFSLILESASTNQTSMYLCASTPGLAEYNEQFFGPGTRLTVL.

The CDR3 bases are TGTGCCAGCAGCGTGTCCACAATGAGGAATGAGCAGTTCTTC. Its translation: CASSVSTMRNEQFF. The chain combines TRBV5-6 with TRBJ2-1; unclear D gene. The CDR3 is 14 amino acids. Trimming took 4 bases from V and 7 from J, leaving 15 bases between them. Germline assignment: CDR1 SGHDT and CDR2 YYEEEE.

This chain connects TRBV11-2 to TRBJ1-5; D ambiguous. The germline V gene has CDR1 SGHAT and CDR2 FQNNGV. With 5 bases removed from V and 3 bases from J, the gap between germline ends came to 11 bases. The CDR3 has 14 residues. The CDR3 sequence: CASSPGRYNQPQHF. CDR3 nucleotides: TGTGCCAGCAGCCCAGGACGGTACAATCAGCCCCAGCATTTT.

This clonotype was recorded once. The V gene is TRBV10-3, the J gene TRBJ2-5; 9 bases are shared with TRBD2. The CDR3 spans 16 residues. V dropped 11 bases and J dropped 2; count of bases not matched to a gene: 15. Looked up from germline, CDR1 is ENHRY and CDR2 is SYGVKD. The CDR3 loop reads CALIPILAGAQETQYF. CDR3 DNA: TGTGCCCTCATTCCTATATTAGCGGGAGCGCAAGAGACCCAGTACTTC.

This clonotype appeared a few times. This rearrangement joins TRBV20-1 to TRBJ2-1, with D possibly being TRBD2 (5 bases). In germline, CDR1 is DFQATT, CDR2 SNEGSKA (reference sequence). Trimming shortened V by 0 bases and J by 7 bases, and 13 bases separated the two germline ends. This CDR3 contains 14 residues. CDR3 sequence reads: CSARDPRRGNEQFF. CDR3 sequence (DNA): TGCAGTGCTAGAGATCCTAGGCGCGGGAATGAGCAGTTCTTC.

The chain joins TRBV7-9 to TRBJ1-2; 12 bases map to TRBD1. This CDR3 region has 15 residues. Germline V CDR1 and CDR2: SEHNR, FQNEAQ (reference sequence). J lost 3 bases, V lost 2 bases, and 1 base had no gene match. The CDR3 DNA reads as TGTGCCAGCAGCTTAAGGGACAGGGGGCACTATGGCTACACCTTC. Its protein is CASSLRDRGHYGYTF.

This clonotype was detected a few times. The chain employs TRBV10-3 and TRBJ2-5; 8 bases are shared with TRBD2. Germline CDR1 is ENHRY and CDR2 is SYGVKD. CDR3 length: 16 amino acids. V lost 4 bases to trimming and J lost 2 bases; unmatched junction nucleotides: 9. For the CDR3, the DNA is TGTGCCATCAGTGTCCGACGGGGGGGCGAACAAGAGACCCAGTACTTC. This sequence encodes CAISVRRGGEQETQYF.

This sequence joins TRBV6-5 and TRBJ2-5; a possible D gene is TRBD1 (6 bases). V was clipped by 2 bases and J by 5 bases, with 12 bases between them. This CDR3 contains 14 residues. Germline loops: CDR1 MNHEY, CDR2 SVGAGI. The CDR3: CASSYDRKVETQYF. The CDR3 nucleotides are TGTGCCAGCAGTTACGACAGGAAAGTTGAGACCCAGTACTTC.